These 16 T cell receptor beta chains share one sample of origin, sequenced in a study of blood T cell repertoires in COVID-19. Sequencing used immunoSEQ multiplex PCR; TCRdb keeps in-frame clones, though not all of them. The table has about 39,000 clones, approximately 94% seen once. Sequencing was performed on peripheral blood. The receptors derive from a human donor with active COVID-19. The donor label of this sample is uncertain.

The rearrangement links TRBV25-1 to TRBJ1-1, with 8 bases aligning to TRBD1. This CDR3 spans 14 amino acids. Trimming took 3 bases from V and 5 from J; bases not matched to a gene: 5. Germline V gene lookup returns CDR1 MGHDK and CDR2 SYGVNS. CDR3 DNA sequence: TGTGCCAGCAGTGAGCAGGACAGGGTTACTGAAGCTTTCTTT. It specifies CASSEQDRVTEAFF.

The chain carries TRBV7-6 and TRBJ2-2; D possibly corresponds to TRBD2 (5 bases). Trimming left V 2 bases short and J 4 bases short, with 17 bases between. CDR1 SGHVS and CDR2 FNYEAQ come from the germline V gene. The length of the CDR3 is 17 residues. The CDR3 sequence: CASSLSKGLGGTGELFF. DNA of the CDR3: TGTGCCAGCAGCTTAAGCAAAGGCCTAGGAGGCACCGGGGAGCTGTTTTTT.

V usage is TRBV5-1 and J usage is TRBJ2-5, with 8 bases identical to TRBD2. The germline CDR1 and CDR2 sequences are SGHRS and YFSETQ. The CDR3 covers 16 residues. The V and J ends lost 0 bases and 4 bases, in that order; junction bases with no gene match: 8. The CDR3 DNA reads TGCGCCAGCAGCTTGGTGTCTGGACTAGCCGCAGAGACCCAGTACTTC. Translating it yields CASSLVSGLAAETQYF.

The CDR3 here is CASSTDGGGGGELFF. For the CDR3, the DNA is TGTGCCAGCAGCACCGACGGTGGGGGCGGCGGGGAGCTGTTTTTT. The V and J genes are TRBV2 and TRBJ2-2; D may be TRBD1 (6 bases). V lost 6 bases to trimming and J lost 7 bases, with 18 bases between them. Germline CDR1 reads SNHLY; CDR2 reads FYNNEI. CDR3 length: 15 amino acids.

This chain uses TRBV10-3 with TRBJ2-7; D not resolved. There are 13 residues in the CDR3. The V gene's germline CDR1 is ENHRY and CDR2 SYGVKD. The V end was cut by 4 bases, the J end by 0 bases, with 7 bases between. The CDR3 DNA reads TGTGCCATCAGTGTAGAAAGCTCCTACGAGCAGTACTTC. Encoded protein: CAISVESSYEQYF.

J is TRBJ1-2 and V is TRBV6-1, with no clear D. The CDR3 spans 13 residues. Between the trimmed V and J ends, which lost 2 bases and 8 bases, there was a span of 12 bases. Germline V gene data show CDR1 as MNHNS and CDR2 as SASEGT. The CDR3 loop reads CASSENPRRGYTF. The CDR3, as DNA: TGTGCCAGCAGTGAAAACCCGAGGAGAGGCTACACCTTC.

The chain links TRBV2 to TRBJ2-3; 9 bases agree with TRBD2. The V gene's germline CDR1 is SNHLY and CDR2 FYNNEI. The V segment lost 8 bases and the J segment 8 bases; nucleotides outside the gene matches: 11. This CDR3 region has 14 residues. The CDR3 sequence: CASRVGGGAATQYF. CDR3 coding DNA: TGTGCCAGCCGGGTCGGCGGGGGGGCCGCTACGCAGTATTTT.

The genes are TRBV11-3 and TRBJ1-1; maybe TRBD1 (5 bases). The CDR3 is made up of 15 amino acids. Trimming took off 5 bases at V and 4 bases at J, with 17 bases between the two ends. Germline V CDR1 and CDR2: SGHNT, YENEEA. The CDR3 nucleotides are TGTGCCAGCAGCCCGGGTGAAGGGGCAGCCACTGAAGCTTTCTTT. Its translation is CASSPGEGAATEAFF.

This sequence joins TRBV7-2 and TRBJ1-2; 7 bases line up with TRBD1. V lost 5 bases and J lost 7; bases outside the gene matches: 10. The CDR3 is 14 amino acids. The germline V gene encodes CDR1 SGHTA and CDR2 FQGNSA. CDR3 nucleotides: TGTGCCAGCAGCCCCCGAGGGGGCGCGATTGGCTACACCTTC. Translated: CASSPRGGAIGYTF.

The chain is built from TRBV4-3 and TRBJ2-3; 13 positions match TRBD2. Germline CDR1 and CDR2: LGHNA and YSLEER. V lost 4 bases to trimming and J lost 3 bases; unmatched junction nucleotides: 4. The CDR3 totals 16 residues. CDR3 sequence: CASSRRLAGGTDTQYF. The CDR3 DNA reads as TGCGCCAGCAGCCGTAGACTAGCGGGAGGTACAGATACGCAGTATTTT.

The chain joins TRBV14 to TRBJ2-7; 7 bases line up with TRBD1. J gave up 0 bases and V 4 bases, and 6 bases lay outside the gene matches. The CDR3 runs to 15 residues. Germline CDR1 is SGHDN and CDR2 is FVKESK. CDR3 sequence (DNA): TGTGCCAGCAGCCGGATAGGGGACAGCTCCTACGAGCAGTACTTC. Translated, it gives CASSRIGDSSYEQYF.

The CDR3 DNA reads TGTGCCAGCAGTGAAGTCGACTCCGCTGGGGGCTACACCTTC. Its protein is CASSEVDSAGGYTF. This chain joins TRBV6-1 and TRBJ1-2; D gene unclear. Germline CDR1 reads MNHNS; CDR2 reads SASEGT. Deletions cut 1 base from V and 8 bases from J, with 14 bases between. CDR3 size: 14 residues.

The J gene is TRBJ2-2, the V gene TRBV5-4, with 14 bases that match TRBD2. The CDR3 covers 17 residues. J gave up 4 bases and V 4 bases, and 6 bases lay outside the gene matches. Germline V gene data show CDR1 as SGHNT and CDR2 as YYREEE (reference sequence). The CDR3 DNA reads as TGTGCCAGCAGCCCAGGACTAGCGGGGGGCAGCACCGGGGAGCTGTTTTTT. Translating gives CASSPGLAGGSTGELFF.

The rearrangement joins TRBV11-2 to TRBJ2-3, with TRBD1 identical over 8 bases. Looked up from germline, CDR1 is SGHAT and CDR2 is FQNNGV. V lost 3 bases to trimming and J lost 0 bases; unmatched junction nucleotides: 2. The CDR3 contains 15 residues. The DNA of the CDR3 is TGTGCCAGCAGCTTTAACAGGGGGAGCACAGATACGCAGTATTTT. It specifies CASSFNRGSTDTQYF.

The rearrangement links TRBV5-1 to TRBJ2-3, with 10 bases matching TRBD2. The CDR3 runs 20 residues. V shed 1 base and J 5 bases; nucleotides not matched to a gene: 19. Germline V gene sequence: CDR1 SGHRS, CDR2 YFSETQ. CDR3 residues: CASSLPRLAGDPTVGDTQYF. In DNA, the CDR3 is TGCGCCAGCAGCTTGCCCCGGCTAGCGGGGGACCCGACGGTCGGAGATACGCAGTATTTT. The whole variable domain, remainder taken from reference TRBV5-1 and TRBJ2-3, is KAGVTQTPRYLIKTRGQQVTLSCSPISGHRSVSWYQQTPGQGLQFLFEYFSETQRNKGNFPGRFSGRQFSNSRSEMNVSTLELGDSALYLCASSLPRLAGDPTVGDTQYFGPGTRLTVL.

This CDR3 reads CASSISGGAADTQYF. CDR3 nucleotide sequence: TGCGCCAGCAGCATTAGCGGGGGGGCCGCAGATACGCAGTATTTT. This chain connects TRBV4-1 to TRBJ2-3; 11 bases are shared with TRBD2. The CDR3 spans 15 residues. Germline CDR1 reads MGHRA; CDR2 reads YSYEKL. V lost 5 bases to trimming and J lost 4 bases; unmatched junction nucleotides: 5.